This TCR beta chain was documented in a study of cytomegalovirus exposure and HLA in healthy donors. The wider study: Findings of an earlier analysis included under 140 million unique TCR beta sequences from some 180 million T cells.

For this clone: Its target is unknown.

Broader study findings: Per a prior analysis, the majority of TCR beta V segments were productive roughly 87% or roughly 30% of the time. Researchers had no immune exposure information except CMV serostatus available.

Primers included in the PCR were 60 Vbeta and 13 Jbeta primers. Using immunoSEQ multiplex PCR, the repertoire was profiled, and TCRdb retains in-frame clones only, with some absent. The table records more than 150,000 clones, roughly 80% of them present only once. The trim removed 7 bases at V and 5 bases at J, leaving 6 bases unmatched. This CDR3 has 15 residues. CDR1 is SGHRS and CDR2 is YFSETQ in the germline V gene. The specimen sequenced was PBMCs. This TCR was sampled from a middle-aged woman in good health and CMV-seropositive. The chain uses TRBV5-1 and TRBJ2-1; 13 bases agree with TRBD2. CDR3 amino acids: CASGTGLAGDNEQFF. CDR3 coding DNA: TGCGCCAGCGGCACTGGACTAGCGGGGGACAATGAGCAGTTCTTC.